This TCR beta chain emerged from a study of blood T cell repertoires in COVID-19. Libraries were prepared by immunoSEQ multiplex PCR; TCRdb keeps only in-frame clonotypes and omits some of them. The table records under 450,000 clones, 80% to 90% of them present only once. The CDR3 spans 15 residues. From germline, CDR1 is MNHEY and CDR2 SMNVEV (reference sequence). Trimming took 6 bases from V and 1 from J, leaving 16 bases between them. The age range of participants was about 18 to 89 years, with residence in about two dozen US areas. In assigning cohorts, the study relied on participant-reported clinical history. Donors in Cohort 3 counted as recovered after two negative PCRs, clearance, or symptom resolution.

Sequencing was carried out using PBMCs or T cells enriched from blood (not recorded which). The rearrangement joins TRBV27 to TRBJ2-7; D gene ambiguous. This clonotype originated in a man aged 30-40 years who had recovered from COVID-19. CDR3 DNA sequence: TGTGCCAGCAGACCTACAGTGGCTTCTTCCTACGAGCAGTACTTC. Protein product: CASRPTVASSYEQYF.